The sequence of this T cell receptor beta chain was determined in a study of T cell changes during pregnancy in multiple sclerosis. The data were produced by immunoSEQ multiplex PCR, yet TCRdb's version contains in-frame clones alone and is incomplete. The table has just under 35,000 clones, approximately 90% seen once. This CDR3 has 15 residues. This material consisted of peripheral blood, taken in the second trimester of pregnancy. The clonotype comes from a female donor in good health, enrolled as a control in a pregnancy study. This chain uses TRBV21-1 with TRBJ2-7; the table names TRBD1, a call not compared with the DNA. TRBV21-1 is shown as a pseudogene. CDR3 sequence reads: CASSKGTPKDYEQYF. CDR3 coding DNA: TGTGCCAGCAGCAAAGGGACACCGAAGGACTACGAGCAGTACTTC.